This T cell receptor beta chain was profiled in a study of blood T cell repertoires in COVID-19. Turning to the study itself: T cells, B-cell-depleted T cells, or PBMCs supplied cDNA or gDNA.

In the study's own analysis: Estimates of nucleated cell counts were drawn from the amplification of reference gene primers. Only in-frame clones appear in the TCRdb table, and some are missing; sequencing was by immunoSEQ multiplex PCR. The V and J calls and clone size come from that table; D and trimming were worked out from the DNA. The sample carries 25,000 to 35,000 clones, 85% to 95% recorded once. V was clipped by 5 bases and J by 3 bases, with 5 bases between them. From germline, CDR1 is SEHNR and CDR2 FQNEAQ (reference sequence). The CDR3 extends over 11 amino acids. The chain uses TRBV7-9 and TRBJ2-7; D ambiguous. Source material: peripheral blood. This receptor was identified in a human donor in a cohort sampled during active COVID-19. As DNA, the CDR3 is TGTGCCAGCAGCCCTAGCTACGAGCAGTACTTC. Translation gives CASSPSYEQYF.